Following are 5 T cell receptor beta chains from one sample sequenced in a study of regulatory T cells in long-lasting Graves disease. Arm-PCR with iRepertoire HTBI primers amplified the CDR3 regions for these TCR beta libraries. TCRdb used MiXCR to reprocess the multiplex PCR reads, holding one entry per CDR3 protein. This table holds roughly 510,000 distinct CDR3 sequences, more than 15% found once. Time point of the sample: newly diagnosed GD, antithyroid drugs for less than 3 months. PBMC-extracted RNA yielded the TCR library. These data were likewise used in another study, on T cells in Graves' hyperthyroidism and ophthalmopathy.

The sample in question was peripheral blood mononuclear cells (PBMCs), obtained at new diagnosis, from a patient treated with antithyroid drugs. Receptors originate from a man younger than 35 with Graves disease.

As concerns this clonotype: A much larger clone differs from this one at a single base, so this may be a read error. This sequence joins TRBV9 and TRBJ2-7, with D possibly TRBD2 on 5 matching bases. Germline V gene sequence: CDR1 SGDLS, CDR2 YYNGEE. The CDR3 sequence is 15 residues long. Deletions cut 4 bases from V and 6 bases from J, with 20 bases between. CDR3 bases: TGTGCCAGCAGCCCAGACCGGGGAGCAGTCCGCGAGCAGTACTTC. It yields the protein CASSPDRGAVREQYF.

This clonotype occurred a few times. The rearrangement links TRBV5-1 to TRBJ2-5, with 8 bases aligning to TRBD1. CDR3 size: 14 residues. Looked up from germline, CDR1 is SGHRS and CDR2 is YFSETQ. Losses at the gene ends were 4 bases for V and 4 bases for J; bases not matched to a gene: 6. The CDR3 spells CASSARDRRETQYF. In DNA form, the CDR3 reads TGCGCCAGCAGCGCTCGGGACAGGAGAGAGACCCAGTACTTC.

The chain combines TRBV7-2 with TRBJ1-5; the D is unclear. CDR3 length equals 13 residues. CDR1 SGHTA and CDR2 FQGNSA come from the germline V gene. Trimming left V 5 bases short and J 6 bases short, with 11 bases between. CDR3 in amino acids: CASSPTLRQPQHF. Written as DNA, the CDR3 is TGTGCCAGCAGCCCAACCCTTCGTCAGCCCCAGCATTTT.

Only a few counts were recorded for this clonotype. At one end, the junction sequence differs from germline, possibly due to a read error. The V call is TRBV6-4, the J call TRBJ2-2, with D possibly called TRBD1 or TRBD2 (7 bases each). Germline assignment: CDR1 MRHNA and CDR2 SNTAGT. CDR3 length: 15 residues. CDR3 sequence: CASSYSQGGTGELFF. The CDR3 DNA is TGTGCCAGCAGTTACTCCCAGGGGGGGACCGGGGAGCTGTTTTTT.

Concerning this clonotype: A much larger clonotype is one base distant, so this may be a read error. DNA for the CDR3: TGTGCCAGCAGCTTATTCGGGGGGAAAAACACTGAAGCTTCCTTT. Protein sequence: CASSLFGGKNTEASF. This chain connects TRBV7-3 to TRBJ1-1, with D possibly matching TRBD1 (5 bases). This CDR3 has 15 residues. The germline gives CDR1 SGHTA, CDR2 FQGTGA.